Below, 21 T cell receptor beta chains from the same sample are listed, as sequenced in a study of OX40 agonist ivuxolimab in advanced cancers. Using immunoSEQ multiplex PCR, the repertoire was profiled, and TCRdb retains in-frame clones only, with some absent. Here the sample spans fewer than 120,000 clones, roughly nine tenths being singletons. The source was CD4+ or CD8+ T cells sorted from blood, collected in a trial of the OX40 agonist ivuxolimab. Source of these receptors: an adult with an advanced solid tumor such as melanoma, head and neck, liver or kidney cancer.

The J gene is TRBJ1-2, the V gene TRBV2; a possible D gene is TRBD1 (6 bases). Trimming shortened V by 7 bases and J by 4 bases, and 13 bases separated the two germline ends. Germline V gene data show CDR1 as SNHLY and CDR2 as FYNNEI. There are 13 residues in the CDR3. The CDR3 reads CASTLTGFYGYTF. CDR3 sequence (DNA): TGTGCCAGCACCCTGACAGGTTTCTATGGCTACACCTTC.

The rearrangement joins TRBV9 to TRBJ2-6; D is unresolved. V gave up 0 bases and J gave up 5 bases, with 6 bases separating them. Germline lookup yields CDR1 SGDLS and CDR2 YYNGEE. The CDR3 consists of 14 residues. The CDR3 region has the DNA TGTGCCAGCAGCGTAGGTACAAGGGCCAACGTCCTGACTTTC. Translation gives CASSVGTRANVLTF.

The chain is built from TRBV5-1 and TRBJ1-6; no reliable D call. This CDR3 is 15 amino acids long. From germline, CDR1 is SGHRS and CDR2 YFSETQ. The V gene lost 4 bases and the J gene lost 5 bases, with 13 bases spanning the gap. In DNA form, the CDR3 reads TGCGCCAGCAGCAGCGGCTTGTTTAATAATTCACCCCTCCACTTT. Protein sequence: CASSSGLFNNSPLHF.

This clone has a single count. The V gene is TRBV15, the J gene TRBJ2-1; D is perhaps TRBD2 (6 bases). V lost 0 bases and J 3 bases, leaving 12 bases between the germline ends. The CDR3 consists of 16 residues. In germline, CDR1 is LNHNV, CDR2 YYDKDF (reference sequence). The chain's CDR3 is CATSRDPQGGYNEQFF. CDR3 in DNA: TGTGCCACCAGCAGAGACCCGCAGGGAGGCTACAATGAGCAGTTCTTC. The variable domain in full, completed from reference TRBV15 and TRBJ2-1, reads DAMVIQNPRYQVTQFGKPVTLSCSQTLNHNVMYWYQQKSSQAPKLLFHYYDKDFNNEADTPDNFQSRRPNTSFCFLDIRSPGLGDTAMYLCATSRDPQGGYNEQFFGPGTRLTVL.

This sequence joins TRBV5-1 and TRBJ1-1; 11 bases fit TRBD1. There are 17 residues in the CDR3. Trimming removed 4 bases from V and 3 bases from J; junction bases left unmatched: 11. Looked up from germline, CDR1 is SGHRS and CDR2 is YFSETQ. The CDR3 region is CASSLLRDRGKDTEAFF. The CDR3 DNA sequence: TGCGCCAGCAGCCTGCTCCGGGACAGGGGGAAGGACACTGAAGCTTTCTTT.

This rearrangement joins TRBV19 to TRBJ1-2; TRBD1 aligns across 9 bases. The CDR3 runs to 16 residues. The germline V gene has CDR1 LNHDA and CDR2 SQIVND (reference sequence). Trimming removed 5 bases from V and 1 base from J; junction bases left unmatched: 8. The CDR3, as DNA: TGTGCCAGTAGTTCCCTCCCGGGACAGGGTAACTATGGCTACACCTTC. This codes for CASSSLPGQGNYGYTF.

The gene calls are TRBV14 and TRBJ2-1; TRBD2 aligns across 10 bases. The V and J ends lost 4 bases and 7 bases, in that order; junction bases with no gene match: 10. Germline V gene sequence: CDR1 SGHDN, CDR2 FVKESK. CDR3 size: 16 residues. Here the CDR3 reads CASSRPSGSWENEQFF. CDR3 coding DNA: TGTGCCAGCAGCCGTCCTAGCGGGAGTTGGGAGAATGAGCAGTTCTTC.

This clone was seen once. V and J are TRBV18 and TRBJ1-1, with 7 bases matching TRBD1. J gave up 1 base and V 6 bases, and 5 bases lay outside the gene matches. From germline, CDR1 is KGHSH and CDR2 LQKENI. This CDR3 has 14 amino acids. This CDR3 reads CASSLNRGNTEAFF. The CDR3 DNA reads TGTGCCAGCTCCCTCAACAGGGGGAACACTGAAGCTTTCTTT.

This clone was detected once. The CDR3 region is CASSNLDRGKETQYF. In nucleotides, the CDR3 is TGTGCCAGCAGCAACCTGGACAGGGGAAAAGAGACCCAGTACTTC. This chain uses TRBV28 with TRBJ2-5; 9 bases align to TRBD1. Germline assignment: CDR1 MDHEN and CDR2 SYDVKM. The CDR3 is 15 residues long. The ends lost 6 bases at V and 3 bases at J; junction bases unmatched: 8.

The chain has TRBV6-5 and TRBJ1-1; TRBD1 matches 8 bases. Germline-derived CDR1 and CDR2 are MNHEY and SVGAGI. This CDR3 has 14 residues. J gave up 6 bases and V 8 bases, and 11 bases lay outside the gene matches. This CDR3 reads CASRDRGNWAEAFF. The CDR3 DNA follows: TGTGCCAGCCGAGACAGGGGAAATTGGGCTGAAGCTTTCTTT.

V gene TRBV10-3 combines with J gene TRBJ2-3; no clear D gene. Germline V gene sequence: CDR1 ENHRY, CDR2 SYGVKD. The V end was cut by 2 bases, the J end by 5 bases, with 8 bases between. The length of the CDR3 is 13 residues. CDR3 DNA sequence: TGTGCCATCAGTGAGGAACTTAAAGATACGCAGTATTTT. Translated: CAISEELKDTQYF.

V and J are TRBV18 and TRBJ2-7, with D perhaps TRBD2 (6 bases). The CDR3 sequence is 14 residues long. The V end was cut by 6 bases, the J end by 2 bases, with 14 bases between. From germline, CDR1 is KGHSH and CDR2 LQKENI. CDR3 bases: TGTGCCAGCTCCCGAGGGGCGGGAACCTACGAGCAGTACTTC. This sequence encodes CASSRGAGTYEQYF.

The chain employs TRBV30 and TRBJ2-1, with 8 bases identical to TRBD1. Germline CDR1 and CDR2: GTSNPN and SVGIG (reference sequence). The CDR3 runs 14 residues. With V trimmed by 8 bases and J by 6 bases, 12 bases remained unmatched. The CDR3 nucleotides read TGTGCCGCCCTCTTTCGGACAGGGTCCAATGAGCAGTTCTTC. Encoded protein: CAALFRTGSNEQFF.

This chain's CDR3 is CASGTGVNTEAFF. For the CDR3, the DNA is TGTGCCAGCGGGACTGGGGTGAACACTGAAGCTTTCTTT. This chain links TRBV4-2 with TRBJ1-1; D might be TRBD1 (5 bases). The V end lost 8 bases, the J end lost 0 bases, and 10 bases lay between the germline ends. The CDR3 is made up of 13 amino acids. Germline values: CDR1 LGHNA, CDR2 YNFKEQ.

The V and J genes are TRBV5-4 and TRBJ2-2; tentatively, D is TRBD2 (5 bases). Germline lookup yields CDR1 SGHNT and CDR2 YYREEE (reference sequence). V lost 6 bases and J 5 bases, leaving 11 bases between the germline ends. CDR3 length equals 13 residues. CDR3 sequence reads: CASKTGGTGELFF. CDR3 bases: TGTGCCAGCAAGACCGGAGGAACCGGGGAGCTGTTTTTT.

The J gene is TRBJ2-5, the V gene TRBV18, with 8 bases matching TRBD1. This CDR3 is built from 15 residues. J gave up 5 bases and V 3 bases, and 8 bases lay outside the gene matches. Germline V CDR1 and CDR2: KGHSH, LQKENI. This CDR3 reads CASSPIAGGVETQYF. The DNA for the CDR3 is TGTGCCAGCTCACCGATTGCAGGGGGCGTTGAGACCCAGTACTTC.

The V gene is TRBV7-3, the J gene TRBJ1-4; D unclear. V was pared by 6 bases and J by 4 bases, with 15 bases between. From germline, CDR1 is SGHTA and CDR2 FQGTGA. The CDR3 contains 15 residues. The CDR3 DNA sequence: TGTGCCAGCAGTGTCGATTCTGCGGGTAATGAAAAACTGTTTTTT. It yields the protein CASSVDSAGNEKLFF.

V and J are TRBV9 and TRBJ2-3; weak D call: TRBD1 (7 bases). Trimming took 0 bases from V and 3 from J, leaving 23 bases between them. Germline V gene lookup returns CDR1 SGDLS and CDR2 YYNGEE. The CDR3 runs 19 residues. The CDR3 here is CASSVVGTGVNGRTDTQYF. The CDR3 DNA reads TGTGCCAGCAGCGTAGTGGGAACAGGGGTCAACGGGAGAACAGATACGCAGTATTTT.

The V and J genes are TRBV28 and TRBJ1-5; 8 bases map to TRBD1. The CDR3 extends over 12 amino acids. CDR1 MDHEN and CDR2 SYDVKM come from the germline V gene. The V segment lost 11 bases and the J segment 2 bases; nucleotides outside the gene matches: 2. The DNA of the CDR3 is TGTGCCGCGACAGGGGGCAATCAGCCCCAGCATTTT. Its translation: CAATGGNQPQHF.

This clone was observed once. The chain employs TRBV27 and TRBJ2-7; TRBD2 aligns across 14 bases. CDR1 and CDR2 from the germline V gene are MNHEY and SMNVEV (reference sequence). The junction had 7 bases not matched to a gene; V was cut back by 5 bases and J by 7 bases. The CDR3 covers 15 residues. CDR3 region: CASSTGLAGVGEQYF. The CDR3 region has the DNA TGTGCCAGCAGTACGGGACTAGCGGGAGTTGGGGAGCAGTACTTC.

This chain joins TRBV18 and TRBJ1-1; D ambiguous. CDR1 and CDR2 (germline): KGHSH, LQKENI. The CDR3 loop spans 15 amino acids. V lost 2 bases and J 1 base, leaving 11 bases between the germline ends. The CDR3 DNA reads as TGTGCCAGCTCACCAACCCCCCAGGCGAACACTGAAGCTTTCTTT. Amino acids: CASSPTPQANTEAFF. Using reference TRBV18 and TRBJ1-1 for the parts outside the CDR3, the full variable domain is NAGVMQNPRHLVRRRGQEARLRCSPMKGHSHVYWYRQLPEEGLKFMVYLQKENIIDESGMPKERFSAEFPKEGPSILRIQQVVRGDSAAYFCASSPTPQANTEAFFGQGTRLTVV.